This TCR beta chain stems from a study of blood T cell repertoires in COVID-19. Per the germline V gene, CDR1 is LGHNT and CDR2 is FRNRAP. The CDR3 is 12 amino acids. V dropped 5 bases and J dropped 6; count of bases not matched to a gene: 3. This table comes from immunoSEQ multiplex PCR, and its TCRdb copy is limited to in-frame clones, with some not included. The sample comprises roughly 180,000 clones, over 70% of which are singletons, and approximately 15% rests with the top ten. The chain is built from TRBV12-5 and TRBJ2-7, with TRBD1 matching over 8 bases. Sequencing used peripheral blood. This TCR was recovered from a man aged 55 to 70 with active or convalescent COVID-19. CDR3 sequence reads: CASGPDRAEQYF. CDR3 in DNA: TGTGCTAGTGGTCCGGACAGGGCCGAGCAGTACTTC.